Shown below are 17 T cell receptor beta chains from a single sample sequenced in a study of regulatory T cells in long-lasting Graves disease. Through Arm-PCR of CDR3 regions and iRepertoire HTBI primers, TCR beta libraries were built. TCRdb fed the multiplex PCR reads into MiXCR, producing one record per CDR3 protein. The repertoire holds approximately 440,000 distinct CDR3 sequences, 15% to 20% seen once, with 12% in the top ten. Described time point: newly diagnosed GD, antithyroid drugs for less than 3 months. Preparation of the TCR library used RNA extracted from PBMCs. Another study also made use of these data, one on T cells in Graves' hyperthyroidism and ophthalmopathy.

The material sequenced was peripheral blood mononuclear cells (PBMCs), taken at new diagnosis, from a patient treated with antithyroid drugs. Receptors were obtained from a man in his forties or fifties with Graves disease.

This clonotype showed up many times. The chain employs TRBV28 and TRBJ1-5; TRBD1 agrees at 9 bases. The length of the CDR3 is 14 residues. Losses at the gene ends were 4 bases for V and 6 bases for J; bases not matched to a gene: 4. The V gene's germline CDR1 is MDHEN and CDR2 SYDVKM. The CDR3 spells CASSYGTGPQPQHF. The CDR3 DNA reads TGTGCCAGCAGTTATGGGACAGGGCCTCAGCCCCAGCATTTT. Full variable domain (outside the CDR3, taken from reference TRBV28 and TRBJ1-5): DVKVTQSSRYLVKRTGEKVFLECVQDMDHENMFWYRQDPGLGLRLIYFSYDVKMKEKGDIPEGYSVSREKKERFSLILESASTNQTSMYLCASSYGTGPQPQHFGDGTRLSIL.

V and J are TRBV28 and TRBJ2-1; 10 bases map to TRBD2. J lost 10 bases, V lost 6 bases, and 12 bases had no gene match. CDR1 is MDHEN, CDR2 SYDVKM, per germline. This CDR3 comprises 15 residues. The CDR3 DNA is TGTGCCAGCAGCCTAGGGGCTAGCGGGAGAAAGGAGCAGTTCTTC. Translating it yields CASSLGASGRKEQFF.

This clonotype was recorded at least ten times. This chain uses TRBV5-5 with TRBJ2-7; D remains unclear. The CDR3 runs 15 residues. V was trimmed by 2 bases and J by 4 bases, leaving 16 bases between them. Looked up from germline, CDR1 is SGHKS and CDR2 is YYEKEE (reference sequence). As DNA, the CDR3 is TGTGCCAGCAGCTTATCGGTGGCAGTGGGGTACGAGCAGTACTTC. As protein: CASSLSVAVGYEQYF.

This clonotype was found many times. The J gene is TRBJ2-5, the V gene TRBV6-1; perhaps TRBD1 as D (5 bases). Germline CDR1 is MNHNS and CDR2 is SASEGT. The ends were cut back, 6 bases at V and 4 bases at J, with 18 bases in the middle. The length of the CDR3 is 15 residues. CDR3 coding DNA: TGTGCCAGCAGGAAGACAGATAGTTTAGGAGAGACCCAGTACTTC. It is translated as CASRKTDSLGETQYF.

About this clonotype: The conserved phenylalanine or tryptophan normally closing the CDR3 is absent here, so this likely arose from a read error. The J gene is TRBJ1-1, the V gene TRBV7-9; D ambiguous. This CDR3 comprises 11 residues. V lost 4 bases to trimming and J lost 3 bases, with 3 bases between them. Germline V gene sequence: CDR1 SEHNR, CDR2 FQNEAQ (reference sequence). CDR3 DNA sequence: TGTGCCAGCAGCTCGTACACTGAAGCTTTCCTT. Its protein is CASSSYTEAFL.

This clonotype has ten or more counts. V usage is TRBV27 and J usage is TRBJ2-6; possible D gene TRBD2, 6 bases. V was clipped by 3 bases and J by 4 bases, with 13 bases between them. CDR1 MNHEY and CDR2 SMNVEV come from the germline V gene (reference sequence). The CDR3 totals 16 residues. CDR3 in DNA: TGTGCCAGCAGTTTCCGTGGCGGGACCGGGGCCAACGTCCTGACTTTC. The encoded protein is CASSFRGGTGANVLTF.

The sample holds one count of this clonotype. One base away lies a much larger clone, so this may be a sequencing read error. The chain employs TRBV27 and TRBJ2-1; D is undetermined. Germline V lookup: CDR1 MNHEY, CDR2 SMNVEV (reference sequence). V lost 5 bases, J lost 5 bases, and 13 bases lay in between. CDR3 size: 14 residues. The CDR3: CASSVGVPHNEQFF. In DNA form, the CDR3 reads TGTGCCAGCAGTGTTGGCGTTCCACACAATGAGCAGTTCTTC.

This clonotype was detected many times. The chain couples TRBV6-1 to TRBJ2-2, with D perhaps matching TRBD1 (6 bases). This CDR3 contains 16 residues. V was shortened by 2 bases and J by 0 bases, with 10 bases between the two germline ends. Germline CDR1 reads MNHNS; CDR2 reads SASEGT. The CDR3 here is CASSESGTTNTGELFF. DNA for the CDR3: TGTGCCAGCAGTGAATCTGGGACAACGAACACCGGGGAGCTGTTTTTT.

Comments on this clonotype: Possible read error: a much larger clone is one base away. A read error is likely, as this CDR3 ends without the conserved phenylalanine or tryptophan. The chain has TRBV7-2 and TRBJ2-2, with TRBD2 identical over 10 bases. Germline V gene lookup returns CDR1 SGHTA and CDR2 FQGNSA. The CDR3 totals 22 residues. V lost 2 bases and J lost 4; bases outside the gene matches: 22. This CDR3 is CASSLSFSIAGGMQGGTGELFL. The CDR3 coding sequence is TGTGCCAGCAGCTTATCCTTTTCGATAGCGGGAGGTATGCAAGGTGGCACCGGGGAGCTGTTTCTT.

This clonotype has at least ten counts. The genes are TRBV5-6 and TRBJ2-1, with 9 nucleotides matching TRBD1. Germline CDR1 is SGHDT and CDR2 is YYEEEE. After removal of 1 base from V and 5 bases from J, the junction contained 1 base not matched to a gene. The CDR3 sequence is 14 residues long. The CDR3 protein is CASSLWDRDNEQFF. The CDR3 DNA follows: TGTGCCAGCAGCTTGTGGGACAGGGACAATGAGCAGTTCTTC. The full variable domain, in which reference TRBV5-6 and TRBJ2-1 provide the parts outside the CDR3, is DAGVTQSPTHLIKTRGQQVTLRCSPKSGHDTVSWYQQALGQGPQFIFQYYEEEERQRGNFPDRFSGHQFPNYSSELNVNALLLGDSALYLCASSLWDRDNEQFFGPGTRLTVL.

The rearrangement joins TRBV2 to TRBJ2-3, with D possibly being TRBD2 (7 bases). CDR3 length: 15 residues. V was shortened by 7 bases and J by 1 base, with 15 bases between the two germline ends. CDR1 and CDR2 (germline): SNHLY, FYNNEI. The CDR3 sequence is CASMGGTHRTDTQYF. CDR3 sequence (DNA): TGTGCCAGCATGGGGGGGACACACCGCACAGATACGCAGTATTTT. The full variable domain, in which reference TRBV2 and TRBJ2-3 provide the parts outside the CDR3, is EPEVTQTPSHQVTQMGQEVILRCVPISNHLYFYWYRQILGQKVEFLVSFYNNEISEKSEIFDDQFSVERPDGSNFTLKIRSTKLEDSAMYFCASMGGTHRTDTQYFGPGTRLTVL.

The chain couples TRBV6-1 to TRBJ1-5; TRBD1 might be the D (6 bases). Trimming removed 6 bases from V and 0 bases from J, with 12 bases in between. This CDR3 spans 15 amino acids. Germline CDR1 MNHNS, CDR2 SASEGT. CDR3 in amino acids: CASRRQVYSNQPQHF. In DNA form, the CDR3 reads TGTGCCAGCAGAAGACAGGTTTATAGCAATCAGCCCCAGCATTTT.

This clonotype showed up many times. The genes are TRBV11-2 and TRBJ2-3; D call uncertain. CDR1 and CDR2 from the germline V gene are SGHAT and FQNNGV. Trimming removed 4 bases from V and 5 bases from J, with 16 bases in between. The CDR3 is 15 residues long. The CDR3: CASSSSGPRVDTQYF. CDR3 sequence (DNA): TGTGCCAGCAGCTCGTCCGGGCCAAGGGTAGATACGCAGTATTTT.

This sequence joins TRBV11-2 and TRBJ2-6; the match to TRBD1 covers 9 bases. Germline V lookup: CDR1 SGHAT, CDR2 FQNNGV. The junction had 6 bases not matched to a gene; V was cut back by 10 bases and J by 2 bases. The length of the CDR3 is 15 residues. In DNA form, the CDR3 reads TGTGCCATTCCTAGACAGGGGGCTGGGGCCAACGTCCTGACTTTC. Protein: CAIPRQGAGANVLTF. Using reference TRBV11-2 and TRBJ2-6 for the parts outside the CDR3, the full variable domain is EAGVAQSPRYKIIEKRQSVAFWCNPISGHATLYWYQQILGQGPKLLIQFQNNGVVDDSQLPKDRFSAERLKGVDSTLKIQPAKLEDSAVYLCAIPRQGAGANVLTFGAGSRLTVL.

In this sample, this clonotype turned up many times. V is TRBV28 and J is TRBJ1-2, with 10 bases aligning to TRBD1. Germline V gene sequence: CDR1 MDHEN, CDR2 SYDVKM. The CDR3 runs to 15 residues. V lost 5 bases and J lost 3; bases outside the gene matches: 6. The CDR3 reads CASSPGTGAYYGYTF. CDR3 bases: TGTGCCAGCAGTCCCGGGACAGGGGCGTACTATGGCTACACCTTC.

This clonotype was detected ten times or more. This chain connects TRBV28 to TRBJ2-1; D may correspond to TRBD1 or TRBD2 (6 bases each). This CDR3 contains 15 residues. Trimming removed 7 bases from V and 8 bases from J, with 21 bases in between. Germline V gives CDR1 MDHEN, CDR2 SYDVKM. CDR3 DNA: TGTGCCAGCATTCCTTGGGGCAGGGGAGGTGATGAGCAGTTCTTC. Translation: CASIPWGRGGDEQFF.

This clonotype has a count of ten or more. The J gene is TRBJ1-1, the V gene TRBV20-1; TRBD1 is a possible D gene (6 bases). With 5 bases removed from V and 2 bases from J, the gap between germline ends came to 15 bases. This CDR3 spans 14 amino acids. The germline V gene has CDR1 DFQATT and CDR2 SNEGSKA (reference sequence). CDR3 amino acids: CSALPAGANTEAFF. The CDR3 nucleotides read TGCAGTGCTCTTCCGGCAGGGGCAAACACTGAAGCTTTCTTT.